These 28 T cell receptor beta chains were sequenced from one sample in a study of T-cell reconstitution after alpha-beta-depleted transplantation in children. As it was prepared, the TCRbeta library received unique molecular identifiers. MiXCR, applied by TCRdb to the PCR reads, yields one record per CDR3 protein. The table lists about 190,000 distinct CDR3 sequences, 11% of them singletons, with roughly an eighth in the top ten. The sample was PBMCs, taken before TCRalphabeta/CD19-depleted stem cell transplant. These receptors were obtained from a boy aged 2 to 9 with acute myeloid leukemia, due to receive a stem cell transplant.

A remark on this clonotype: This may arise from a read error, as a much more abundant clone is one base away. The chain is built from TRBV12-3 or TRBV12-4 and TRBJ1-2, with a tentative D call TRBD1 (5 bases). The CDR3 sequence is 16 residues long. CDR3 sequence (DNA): TGTGCCAGCAGATCCCGGGACGGATACTCTAACTATGGCTACCCCTTC. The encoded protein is CASRSRDGYSNYGYPF.

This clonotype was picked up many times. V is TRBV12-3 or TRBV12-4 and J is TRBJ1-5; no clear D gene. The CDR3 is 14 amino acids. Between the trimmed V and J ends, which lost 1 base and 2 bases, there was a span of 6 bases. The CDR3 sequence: CASSLGNGNQPQHF. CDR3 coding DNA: TGTGCCAGCAGTTTAGGGAATGGCAATCAGCCCCAGCATTTT.

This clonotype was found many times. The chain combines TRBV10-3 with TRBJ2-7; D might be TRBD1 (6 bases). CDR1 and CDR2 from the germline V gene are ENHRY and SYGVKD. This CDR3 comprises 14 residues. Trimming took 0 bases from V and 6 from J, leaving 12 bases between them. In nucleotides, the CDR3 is TGTGCCATCAGTGAGTCGGGTGGGGGCTCCGAGCAGTACTTC. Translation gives CAISESGGGSEQYF.

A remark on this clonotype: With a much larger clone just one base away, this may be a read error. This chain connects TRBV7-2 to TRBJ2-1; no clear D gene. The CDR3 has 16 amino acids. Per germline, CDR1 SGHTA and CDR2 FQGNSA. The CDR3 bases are TGTGCCAGCATCTTATCCAGCCCTAGCTCCTACAATGAGCAGTTCTTC. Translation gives CASILSSPSSYNEQFF.

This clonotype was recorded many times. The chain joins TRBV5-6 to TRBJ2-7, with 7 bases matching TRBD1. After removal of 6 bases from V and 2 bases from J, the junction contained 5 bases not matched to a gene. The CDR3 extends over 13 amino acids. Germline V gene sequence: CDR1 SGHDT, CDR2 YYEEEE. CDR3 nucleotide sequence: TGTGCCAGCATAACAGGGGAAACCTACGAGCAGTACGTC. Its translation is CASITGETYEQYV.

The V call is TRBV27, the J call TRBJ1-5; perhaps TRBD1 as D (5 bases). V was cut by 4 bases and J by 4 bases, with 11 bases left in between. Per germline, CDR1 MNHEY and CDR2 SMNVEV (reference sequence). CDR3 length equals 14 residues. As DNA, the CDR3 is TGTGCCAGCAGTTCGTCCGGGACGAATCAGCCCCAGCATTTT. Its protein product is CASSSSGTNQPQHF.

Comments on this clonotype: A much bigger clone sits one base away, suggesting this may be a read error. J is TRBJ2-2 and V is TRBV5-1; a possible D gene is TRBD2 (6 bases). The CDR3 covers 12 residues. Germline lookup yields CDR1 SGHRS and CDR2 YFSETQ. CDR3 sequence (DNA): TGCGCCAGCAGTTTATTATTCCGGGAGCTGTCTTTT. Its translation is CASSLLFRELSF.

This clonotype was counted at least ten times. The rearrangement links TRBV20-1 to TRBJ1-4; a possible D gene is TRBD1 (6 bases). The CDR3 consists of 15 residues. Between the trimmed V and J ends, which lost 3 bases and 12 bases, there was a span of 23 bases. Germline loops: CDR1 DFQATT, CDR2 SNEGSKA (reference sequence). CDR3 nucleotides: TGCAGTGCTAGCATGGGGGGGCCCCGGGGCTGGGAACTGTTTTTT. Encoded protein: CSASMGGPRGWELFF.

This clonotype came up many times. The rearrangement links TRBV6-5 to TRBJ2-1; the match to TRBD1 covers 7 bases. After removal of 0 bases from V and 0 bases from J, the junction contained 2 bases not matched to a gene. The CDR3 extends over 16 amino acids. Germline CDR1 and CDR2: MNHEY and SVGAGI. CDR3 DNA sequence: TGTGCCAGCAGTTACTCGGGACAGAGCTCCTACAATGAGCAGTTCTTC. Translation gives CASSYSGQSSYNEQFF.

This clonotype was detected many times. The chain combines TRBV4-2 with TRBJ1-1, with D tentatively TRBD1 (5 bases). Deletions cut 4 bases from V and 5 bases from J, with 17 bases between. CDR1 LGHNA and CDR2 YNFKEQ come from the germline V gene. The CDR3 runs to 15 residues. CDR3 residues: CASSPGLGWKTEAFF. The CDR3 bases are TGTGCCAGCAGCCCGGGACTCGGGTGGAAGACTGAAGCTTTCTTT.

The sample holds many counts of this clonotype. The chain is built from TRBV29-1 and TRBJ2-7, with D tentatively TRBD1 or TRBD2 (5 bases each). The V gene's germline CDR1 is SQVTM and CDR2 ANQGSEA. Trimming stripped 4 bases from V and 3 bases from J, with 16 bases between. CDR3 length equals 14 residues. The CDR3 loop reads CSVVWDQKNYEQYF. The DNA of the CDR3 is TGCAGCGTTGTCTGGGACCAGAAGAACTACGAGCAGTACTTC.

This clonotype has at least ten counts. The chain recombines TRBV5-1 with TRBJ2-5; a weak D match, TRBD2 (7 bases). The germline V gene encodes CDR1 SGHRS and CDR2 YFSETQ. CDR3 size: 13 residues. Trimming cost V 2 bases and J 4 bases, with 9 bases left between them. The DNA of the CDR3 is TGCGCCAGCAGCTTCGGGGGGCCAGAGACCCAGTACTTC. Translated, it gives CASSFGGPETQYF.

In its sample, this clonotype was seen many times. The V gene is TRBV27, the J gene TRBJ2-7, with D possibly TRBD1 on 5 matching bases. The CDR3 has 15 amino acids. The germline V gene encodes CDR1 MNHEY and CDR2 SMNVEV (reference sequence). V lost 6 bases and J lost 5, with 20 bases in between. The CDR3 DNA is TGTGCCAGCAGCCCCACCGCCGTTGGGGCCGACGAGCAGTACTTC. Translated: CASSPTAVGADEQYF.

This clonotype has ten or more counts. The CDR3 spells CASSTRDRVMNTEAFF. Here the CDR3 DNA reads TGTGCCAGCAGCACCCGGGACAGAGTTATGAACACTGAAGCTTTCTTT. V is TRBV6-1 and J is TRBJ1-1; TRBD1 aligns across 7 bases. This CDR3 is 16 amino acids long. Germline V gene sequence: CDR1 MNHNS, CDR2 SASEGT. V was pared by 6 bases and J by 0 bases, with 10 bases of the junction left unmatched.

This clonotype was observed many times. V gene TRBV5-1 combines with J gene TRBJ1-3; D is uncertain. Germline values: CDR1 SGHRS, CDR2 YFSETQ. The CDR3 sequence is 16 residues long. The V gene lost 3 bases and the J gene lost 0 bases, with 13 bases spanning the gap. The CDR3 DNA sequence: TGCGCCAGCAGCTCGATGGGCCTCCACTCTGGAAACACCATATATTTT. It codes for CASSSMGLHSGNTIYF.

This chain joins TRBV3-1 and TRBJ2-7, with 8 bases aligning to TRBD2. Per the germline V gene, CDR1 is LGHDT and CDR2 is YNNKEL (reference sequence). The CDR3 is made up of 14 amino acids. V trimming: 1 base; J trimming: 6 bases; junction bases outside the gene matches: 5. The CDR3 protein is CASSQGGLGVEQYF. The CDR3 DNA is TGTGCCAGCAGCCAAGGGGGACTAGGCGTCGAGCAGTACTTC.

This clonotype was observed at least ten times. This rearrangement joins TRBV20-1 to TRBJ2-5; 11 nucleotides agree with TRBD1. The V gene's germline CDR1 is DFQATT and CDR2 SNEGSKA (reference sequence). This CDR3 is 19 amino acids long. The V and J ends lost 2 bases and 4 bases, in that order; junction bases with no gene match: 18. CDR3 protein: CSARRVWKAGTGGRETQYF. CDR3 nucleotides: TGCAGTGCTAGACGGGTGTGGAAAGCCGGGACAGGGGGAAGAGAGACCCAGTACTTC.

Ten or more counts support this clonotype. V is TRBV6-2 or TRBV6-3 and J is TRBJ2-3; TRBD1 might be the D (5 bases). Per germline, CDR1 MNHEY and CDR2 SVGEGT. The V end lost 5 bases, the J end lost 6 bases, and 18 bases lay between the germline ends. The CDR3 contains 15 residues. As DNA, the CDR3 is TGTGCCAGCAGTCAGATACAGGCCCAGTGGGATACGCAGTATTTT. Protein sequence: CASSQIQAQWDTQYF.

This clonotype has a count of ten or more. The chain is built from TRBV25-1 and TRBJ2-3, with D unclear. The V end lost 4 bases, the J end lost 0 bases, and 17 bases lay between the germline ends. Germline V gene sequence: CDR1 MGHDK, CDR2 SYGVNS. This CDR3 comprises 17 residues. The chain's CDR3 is CASSAPGQVYSTDTQYF. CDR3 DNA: TGTGCCAGCAGTGCCCCCGGGCAGGTCTATAGCACAGATACGCAGTATTTT.

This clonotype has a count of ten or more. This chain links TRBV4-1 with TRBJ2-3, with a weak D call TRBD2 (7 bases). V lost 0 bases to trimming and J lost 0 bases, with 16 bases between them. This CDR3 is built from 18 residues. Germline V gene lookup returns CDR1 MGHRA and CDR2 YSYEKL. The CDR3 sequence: CASSQDLRRGGSTDTQYF. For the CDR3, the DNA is TGCGCCAGCAGCCAAGATCTACGAAGGGGGGGAAGCACAGATACGCAGTATTTT.

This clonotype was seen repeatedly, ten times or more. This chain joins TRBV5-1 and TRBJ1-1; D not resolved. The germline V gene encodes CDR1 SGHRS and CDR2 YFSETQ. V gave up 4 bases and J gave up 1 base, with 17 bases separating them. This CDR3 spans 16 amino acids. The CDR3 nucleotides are TGCGCCAGCAGCCCAAGGCCGGAACACAGGAACACTGAAGCTTTCTTT. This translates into CASSPRPEHRNTEAFF.

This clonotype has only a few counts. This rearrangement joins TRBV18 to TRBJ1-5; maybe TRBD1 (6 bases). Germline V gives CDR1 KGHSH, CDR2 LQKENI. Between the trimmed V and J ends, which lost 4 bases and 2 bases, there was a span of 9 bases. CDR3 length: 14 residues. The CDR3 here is CASSLDSRNQPQHF. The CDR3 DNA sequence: TGTGCCAGCTCACTGGACAGCCGCAATCAGCCCCAGCATTTT.

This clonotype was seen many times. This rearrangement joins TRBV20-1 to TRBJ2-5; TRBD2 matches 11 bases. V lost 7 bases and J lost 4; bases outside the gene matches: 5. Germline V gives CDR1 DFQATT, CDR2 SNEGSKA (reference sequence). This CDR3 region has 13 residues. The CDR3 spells CSGGLAGGETQYF. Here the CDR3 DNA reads TGCAGTGGAGGACTAGCGGGCGGAGAGACCCAGTACTTC.

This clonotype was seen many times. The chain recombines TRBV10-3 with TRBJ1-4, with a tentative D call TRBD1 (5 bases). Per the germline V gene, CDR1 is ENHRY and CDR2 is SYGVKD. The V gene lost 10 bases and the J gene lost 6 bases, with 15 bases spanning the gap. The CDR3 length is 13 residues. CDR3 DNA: TGTGCCACCCGGGTGTGGGGGGATGAAAAACTGTTTTTT. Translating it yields CATRVWGDEKLFF.

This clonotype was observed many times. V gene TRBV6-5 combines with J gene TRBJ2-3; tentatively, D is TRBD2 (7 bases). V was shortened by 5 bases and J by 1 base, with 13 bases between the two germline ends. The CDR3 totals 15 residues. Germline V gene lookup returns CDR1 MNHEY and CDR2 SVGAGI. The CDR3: CASSIQGGGTDTQYF. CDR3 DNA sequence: TGTGCCAGCAGTATACAGGGAGGGGGCACAGATACGCAGTATTTT.

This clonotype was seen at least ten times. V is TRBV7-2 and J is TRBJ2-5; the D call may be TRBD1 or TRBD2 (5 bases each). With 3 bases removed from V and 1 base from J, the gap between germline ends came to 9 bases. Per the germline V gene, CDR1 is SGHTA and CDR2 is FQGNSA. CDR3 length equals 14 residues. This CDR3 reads CASSFDSGQETQYF. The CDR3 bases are TGTGCCAGCAGCTTCGACAGCGGCCAAGAGACCCAGTACTTC.

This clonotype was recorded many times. The CDR3 reads CSASNDRGKETQYF. The CDR3 DNA follows: TGCAGTGCTAGTAATGACAGGGGGAAAGAGACCCAGTACTTC. The V and J genes are TRBV20-1 and TRBJ2-5, with 9 bases matching TRBD1. After removal of 3 bases from V and 3 bases from J, the junction contained 5 bases not matched to a gene. The CDR3 runs to 14 residues. Germline V gives CDR1 DFQATT, CDR2 SNEGSKA (reference sequence).

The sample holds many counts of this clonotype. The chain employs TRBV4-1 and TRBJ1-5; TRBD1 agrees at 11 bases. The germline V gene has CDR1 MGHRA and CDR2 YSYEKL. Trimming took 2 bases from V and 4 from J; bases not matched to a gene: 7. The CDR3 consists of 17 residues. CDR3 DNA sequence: TGCGCCAGCAGCCAAACCCGGGACAGGGGGTTAAATCAGCCCCAGCATTTT. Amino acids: CASSQTRDRGLNQPQHF.